This T cell receptor (beta chain) was sequenced in a study of blood T cell repertoires in COVID-19. About the study: Both acute and convalescent COVID-19 samples were obtained from the United States, Italy and Spain. From T cells, B-cell-depleted T cells, or PBMCs came the material, which was cDNA or gDNA.

In the original analysis: Amplified reference gene primers provided the basis for estimating nucleated cell counts. The data were produced by immunoSEQ multiplex PCR, yet TCRdb's version contains in-frame clones alone and is incomplete. The D gene and trimming were derived from the DNA, and the V and J assignments and clone size from that table. The sample includes some 350,000 clones, around 90% of them seen just once. From germline, CDR1 is MDHEN and CDR2 SYDVKM. Losses at the gene ends were 4 bases for V and 7 bases for J; bases not matched to a gene: 7. There are 15 residues in the CDR3. What was sequenced was peripheral blood. The chain recombines TRBV28 with TRBJ2-2; 9 bases line up with TRBD2. The clonotype comes from a man between 18 and 29 years old with active or convalescent COVID-19. CDR3 amino acids: CASSWHSGGIGELFF. The CDR3 coding sequence is TGTGCCAGCAGTTGGCATAGCGGGGGTATCGGGGAGCTGTTTTTT.